The next 27 T cell receptor beta chains were all read from a single sample in a study of human T cells and chemical hapten exposure. Described time point: pre-sensitization, week 0. Treatment noted: therapeutic diphenylcyclopropenone sensitization with weekly scalp DPC. TCRdb ran MiXCR on the RACE reads and lists one entry per CDR3 protein. The table has roughly 80,000 distinct CDR3 sequences, 14% seen once. This sample comprised whole blood, obtained in connection with sensitization to the hapten diphenylcyclopropenone (DPC). The receptor set was obtained from a woman aged 50 to 65 with alopecia areata. Some clones in this sample may be carry-over from other donors' samples.

The V and J genes are TRBV7-7 and TRBJ2-2; 7 bases line up with TRBD1. The junction had 0 bases not matched to a gene; V was cut back by 1 base and J by 1 base. Germline V gives CDR1 SSHAT, CDR2 FNYEAQ (reference sequence). CDR3 length: 15 amino acids. CDR3: CASSLDRGNTGELFF. CDR3 in DNA: TGTGCCAGCAGCTTAGACAGGGGGAACACCGGGGAGCTGTTTTTT.

This clonotype was counted at least ten times. The CDR3 DNA reads as TGTGCCAGCTCACCACCGGGGGATCAGCCCCAGCATTTT. Translated, it gives CASSPPGDQPQHF. The gene calls are TRBV18 and TRBJ1-5; weak D call: TRBD1 (5 bases). Trimming removed 0 bases from V and 5 bases from J, with 5 bases in between. The CDR3 covers 13 residues. Looked up from germline, CDR1 is KGHSH and CDR2 is LQKENI.

This clonotype was counted between two and nine times. The CDR3 nucleotides read TGCAGTGCTAGCGTGAAAGAGACCCAGTACTTC. It specifies CSASVKETQYF. The chain carries TRBV20-1 and TRBJ2-5; D is undetermined. The germline V gene has CDR1 DFQATT and CDR2 SNEGSKA (reference sequence). The CDR3 is 11 residues long. Deletions cut 3 bases from V and 3 bases from J, with 5 bases between.

This clonotype was seen ten or more times. The V gene is TRBV20-1, the J gene TRBJ2-2; D is unclear. Trimming took 0 bases from V and 3 from J, leaving 14 bases between them. Looked up from germline, CDR1 is DFQATT and CDR2 is SNEGSKA (reference sequence). The CDR3 runs 16 residues. DNA of the CDR3: TGCAGTGCTAGAGATTGGGGAAGGGTGGACACCGGGGAGCTGTTTTTT. Encoded protein: CSARDWGRVDTGELFF.

This clonotype was seen more than once but under ten times. The chain is built from TRBV5-1 and TRBJ2-7, with 9 bases fitting TRBD2. The CDR3 spans 17 residues. V dropped 4 bases and J dropped 4; count of bases not matched to a gene: 15. Germline assignment: CDR1 SGHRS and CDR2 YFSETQ. This CDR3 reads CASSESHGLAGRYEQYF. The CDR3 DNA reads TGCGCCAGCAGCGAATCCCACGGGCTAGCGGGAAGGTACGAGCAGTACTTC.

The rearrangement uses TRBV20-1 and TRBJ2-7; 7 bases map to TRBD1. CDR3 length: 14 amino acids. The V gene's germline CDR1 is DFQATT and CDR2 SNEGSKA (reference sequence). V shed 3 bases and J 2 bases; nucleotides not matched to a gene: 7. In DNA form, the CDR3 reads TGCAGTGCTAGCCCGGGACAGCGCACCTACGAGCAGTACTTC. Protein product: CSASPGQRTYEQYF.

The chain is built from TRBV4-3 and TRBJ1-2; 8 bases are shared with TRBD1. CDR1 is LGHNA, CDR2 YSLEER, per germline. The CDR3 is 17 residues long. V shed 3 bases, J shed 5 bases, and the junction held 14 bases outside the gene matches. CDR3 nucleotide sequence: TGCGCCAGCAGCCATGTTAGACAGGGGCGGCTGAATTATGGCTACACCTTC. Residues: CASSHVRQGRLNYGYTF.

The V gene is TRBV15, the J gene TRBJ2-5; D gene ambiguous. Germline loops: CDR1 LNHNV, CDR2 YYDKDF (reference sequence). The V gene lost 0 bases and the J gene lost 1 base, with 3 bases spanning the gap. The length of the CDR3 is 13 residues. In DNA form, the CDR3 reads TGTGCCACCAGCAGAGATATCCAAGAGACCCAGTACTTC. Translation: CATSRDIQETQYF.

This clonotype was observed a few times. Here the CDR3 reads CASSSGPRLEAFF. CDR3 sequence (DNA): TGTGCCAGCAGCTCCGGGCCGCGTTTAGAAGCTTTCTTT. The chain uses TRBV6-5 and TRBJ1-1; no clear D. The CDR3 has 13 amino acids. V was cut by 6 bases and J by 8 bases, with 16 bases left in between. In germline, CDR1 is MNHEY, CDR2 SVGAGI.

The rearrangement links TRBV29-1 to TRBJ2-5; D is ambiguous. This CDR3 is 15 amino acids long. Per germline, CDR1 SQVTM and CDR2 ANQGSEA. The V end lost 5 bases, the J end lost 2 bases, and 18 bases lay between the germline ends. CDR3 nucleotide sequence: TGCAGCGTTAAAGGAAGTATCGCGGCACAAGAGACCCAGTACTTC. As protein: CSVKGSIAAQETQYF.

V is TRBV12-3 or TRBV12-4 and J is TRBJ2-7; 13 nucleotides match TRBD2. The CDR3 length is 15 residues. Trimming cost V 3 bases and J 5 bases; bases outside gene matches: 4. In nucleotides, the CDR3 is TGTGCCAGCAGTTTCCGGACTAGCGGGAGAAACGAGCAGTACTTC. Encoded protein: CASSFRTSGRNEQYF.

This clonotype occurred a few times. The gene calls are TRBV4-1 and TRBJ1-4; 9 bases are a match to TRBD1. Germline V gene lookup returns CDR1 MGHRA and CDR2 YSYEKL. The CDR3 is 17 amino acids. V lost 3 bases to trimming and J lost 5 bases; unmatched junction nucleotides: 10. The CDR3 here is CASSQSGTGRSNEKLFF. Written as DNA, the CDR3 is TGCGCCAGCAGCCAGTCCGGGACAGGGAGGTCGAATGAAAAACTGTTTTTT.

The rearrangement links TRBV24-1 to TRBJ1-1; D is perhaps TRBD1 (5 bases). This CDR3 comprises 10 residues. Germline V CDR1 and CDR2: KGHDR, SFDVKD. CDR3 sequence (DNA): TGTGACCTCAGGGAGGGTGAAGCTTTCTTT. This encodes CDLREGEAFF.

The chain employs TRBV28 and TRBJ1-2; possible D gene TRBD1, 6 bases. Germline V gene data show CDR1 as MDHEN and CDR2 as SYDVKM. The CDR3 consists of 13 residues. V gave up 6 bases and J gave up 4 bases, with 12 bases separating them. CDR3 loop: CASRRGGAYGYTF. CDR3 DNA sequence: TGTGCCAGCAGGCGCGGGGGCGCCTATGGCTACACCTTC.

This clonotype appeared a few times. The chain uses TRBV7-9 and TRBJ1-1; no firm D call. The V end was cut by 4 bases, the J end by 2 bases, with 14 bases between. The CDR3 is 15 residues long. The germline CDR1 and CDR2 sequences are SEHNR and FQNEAQ (reference sequence). The CDR3 spells CASSSPITPNTEAFF. The CDR3 region has the DNA TGTGCCAGCAGCTCCCCAATTACCCCTAACACTGAAGCTTTCTTT.

Only a few counts were recorded for this clonotype. The chain is built from TRBV20-1 and TRBJ1-1, with D unresolved. There are 15 residues in the CDR3. The V and J ends lost 5 bases and 3 bases respectively, with 19 bases between them. The germline V gene encodes CDR1 DFQATT and CDR2 SNEGSKA (reference sequence). The DNA of the CDR3 is TGCAGTGCTTCTAACGACCGCCCAGAGTACACTGAAGCTTTCTTT. This sequence encodes CSASNDRPEYTEAFF.

In nucleotides, the CDR3 is TGCGCCAGCAGTGCCAGGAGCGCGACGCAGTATTTT. Protein: CASSARSATQYF. The gene calls are TRBV10-2 and TRBJ2-3; D unresolved. The CDR3 length is 12 residues. The ends were cut back, 4 bases at V and 9 bases at J, with 11 bases in the middle. CDR1 is WSHSY, CDR2 SAAADI, per germline.

This clonotype was picked up a small number of times. DNA for the CDR3: TGCGCCAGCATTCGACAGGGGGCTAGCTACGAGCAGTACTTC. Protein product: CASIRQGASYEQYF. The rearrangement uses TRBV23-1 and TRBJ2-7; 10 bases are shared with TRBD1. TRBV23-1 is marked as an open reading frame, function uncertain. This CDR3 comprises 14 residues. The J segment lost 3 bases and the V segment lost 7 bases, leaving 6 bases of the junction unmatched.

This clonotype was counted only a few times. This chain connects TRBV7-8 to TRBJ2-3; D may correspond to TRBD1 or TRBD2 (5 bases each). The CDR3 has 15 residues. CDR1 SGHVS and CDR2 FQNEAQ come from the germline V gene. Trimming left V 4 bases short and J 2 bases short, with 13 bases between. CDR3 sequence (DNA): TGTGCCAGCAGCTCACAAGGGACCTTCACAGATACGCAGTATTTT. Protein: CASSSQGTFTDTQYF.

Here the CDR3 DNA reads TGCAGTGCTAGAAAAACCGGGACAGGGGGTTCACCCCTCCACTTT. As protein: CSARKTGTGGSPLHF. This chain joins TRBV20-1 and TRBJ1-6; 11 nucleotides agree with TRBD1. CDR3 length: 15 residues. With V trimmed by 2 bases and J by 9 bases, 6 bases remained unmatched. Germline CDR1 reads DFQATT; CDR2 reads SNEGSKA (reference sequence).

This clonotype turned up a few times. The CDR3 sequence is CASSLPNEKLFF. CDR3 bases: TGTGCCAGCAGCCTCCCTAATGAAAAACTGTTTTTT. The J gene is TRBJ1-4, the V gene TRBV7-2; D is ambiguous. Germline V gene data show CDR1 as SGHTA and CDR2 as FQGNSA. This CDR3 is 12 amino acids long. Trimming took off 5 bases at V and 3 bases at J, with 4 bases between the two ends. Filled out from reference TRBV7-2 and TRBJ1-4, the complete variable domain reads GAGVSQSPSNKVTEKGKDVELRCDPISGHTALYWYRQSLGQGLEFLIYFQGNSAPDKSGLPSDRFSAERTGGSVSTLTIQRTQQEDSAVYLCASSLPNEKLFFGSGTQLSVL.

This clonotype was detected a few times. The chain is built from TRBV20-1 and TRBJ2-7, with no clear D. Germline loops: CDR1 DFQATT, CDR2 SNEGSKA (reference sequence). V lost 2 bases to trimming and J lost 4 bases, with 12 bases between them. The CDR3 is made up of 13 amino acids. The CDR3 DNA sequence: TGCAGTGCTAGAAACGCAGGACGGTACGAGCAGTACTTC. It is translated as CSARNAGRYEQYF.

This clonotype was recorded at least ten times. The V call is TRBV7-2, the J call TRBJ2-2; D assignment may be TRBD1 or TRBD2 (5 bases each). Trimming cost V 3 bases and J 3 bases, with 11 bases left between them. Germline V gene data show CDR1 as SGHTA and CDR2 as FQGNSA. The CDR3 is 15 amino acids. The CDR3 nucleotides are TGTGCCAGCAGCTTTAAGGGACGGGACACCGGGGAGCTGTTTTTT. Protein sequence: CASSFKGRDTGELFF.

This clonotype has more than one count but fewer than ten. V gene TRBV18 combines with J gene TRBJ2-4; D call uncertain. CDR3 length equals 13 residues. The germline V and J ends were trimmed by 2 bases and 3 bases, with 5 bases remaining between them. The germline V gene has CDR1 KGHSH and CDR2 LQKENI. CDR3 region: CASSPEGKNIQYF. The CDR3 DNA reads TGTGCCAGCTCACCAGAAGGCAAAAACATTCAGTACTTC.

This clonotype was seen only a few times. The chain couples TRBV4-3 to TRBJ2-1; D unclear. CDR1 and CDR2 from the germline V gene are LGHNA and YSLEER. This CDR3 has 16 residues. V lost 0 bases and J 4 bases, leaving 13 bases between the germline ends. CDR3 amino acids: CASSQDRTPGYNEQFF. The DNA for the CDR3 is TGCGCCAGCAGCCAAGATCGGACCCCCGGATACAATGAGCAGTTCTTC.

The chain is built from TRBV6-5 and TRBJ1-1; no firm D call. Germline CDR1 and CDR2: MNHEY and SVGAGI. The V gene lost 3 bases and the J gene lost 6 bases, with 14 bases spanning the gap. This CDR3 comprises 14 residues. The CDR3, as DNA: TGTGCCAGCAGTTATAGTAGGTCGCGCCCTGAAGCTTTCTTT. Protein: CASSYSRSRPEAFF.

This chain joins TRBV27 and TRBJ2-5, with D possibly TRBD2 on 5 matching bases. The V and J ends lost 6 bases and 2 bases respectively, with 16 bases between them. This CDR3 is built from 15 residues. Germline V gene sequence: CDR1 MNHEY, CDR2 SMNVEV (reference sequence). Here the CDR3 DNA reads TGTGCCAGCAGCCCCCGGACGGGGATGCAAGAGACCCAGTACTTC. Its protein product is CASSPRTGMQETQYF.